This paragraph reports one T cell receptor beta chain. Coverage ceases 3 residues before the CDR3 finishes, and the germline J gene fills in the end. These data are taken from a study of T cells in women clearing cervical HPV infection. Trimming cost V 6 bases and J 5 bases; bases outside gene matches: 7. This CDR3 region has 14 residues. Per germline, CDR1 MNHNS and CDR2 SASEGT. Assay used: immunoSEQ multiplex PCR; TCRdb lists only in-frame clones, some missing. This sample's table has around 19,000 clones. V is TRBV6-1 and J is TRBJ1-1, with TRBD1 identical over 9 bases. The TCR sequence derives from a woman aged 18-69 years with a cervical HPV16 infection that either progressed to CIN3+ or cleared (not recorded which). Material for sequencing was blood buffy coat. The CDR3 loop is CASREQGAWTEAFF. Partial CDR3 DNA: TGTGCCAGCAGGGAACAGGGGGCGTGGACTGAA.